This T cell receptor beta chain was observed in a study of patients and donors after allogeneic stem cell transplantation. Germline CDR1 LGHNA, CDR2 YSLEER. CDR3 length: 12 amino acids. Trimming removed 1 base from V and 6 bases from J, with 7 bases in between. TCRdb redid the calling of the RT-PCR reads with MiXCR, one entry per CDR3 protein. This table holds approximately 99,000 distinct CDR3 sequences, around 38% found once. Sequencing was performed on blood, either unsorted or a sorted T cell fraction (not recorded which). The V call is TRBV4-3, the J call TRBJ2-7, with D hard to call. The sequence was obtained from a human donor who was either an allogeneic HSCT recipient or a stem cell or donor lymphocyte infusion donor (not recorded which). It is not recorded whose cells these are; they may come from a transplant donor. Written as DNA, the CDR3 is TGCGCCAGCAGCCAAGGGACCGGCGAGCAGTACTTC. The encoded protein is CASSQGTGEQYF.